Each of the 2 T cell receptor beta chains below was sequenced from the same sample in a study of post-analysis software for immune sequencing data. Unique molecular identifiers were present in the TCR beta cDNA libraries. MiXCR was run by TCRdb on the PCR reads, yielding one entry per CDR3 protein. The data show 750,000 to 950,000 distinct CDR3 sequences, just over 45% seen once. Study-level points and caveats: Relative to controls, patients had a handful of TRBV segments at higher frequency, with TRBV5-6, TRBV5-1 and TRBV20-1 among these.

These TCRs' antigens remain unknown. The sequenced sample was blood. These receptors were collected from a girl between 5 and 17 years old with multiple sclerosis.

The V and J genes are TRBV21-1 and TRBJ2-5; TRBD1, the D gene given by the table, was not confirmed from the DNA. Near its end, the DNA agrees better with TRBJ2-7, so the J call may be wrong. TRBV21-1 is a pseudogene. The CDR3 is 15 amino acids. The CDR3 DNA sequence: TGTGCCAGCAGCAAAGAGGGACAGGGGTGGGACGAGCAGTACTTC. Its translation: CASSKEGQGWDEQYF.

Only a few counts were recorded for this clonotype. The chain couples TRBV27 to TRBJ2-1; tentative D call: TRBD1 (6 bases). Germline V gene data show CDR1 as MNHEY and CDR2 as SMNVEV (reference sequence). The CDR3 sequence is 14 residues long. V lost 3 bases to trimming and J lost 6 bases, with 12 bases between them. CDR3 in DNA: TGTGCCAGCAGTTTTGGCACAGGGATCAATGAGCAGTTCTTC. Its protein is CASSFGTGINEQFF.